The T cell receptor beta chain described here comes from a study of long-term antiretroviral therapy in people with HIV. Study-wide findings and caveats: In the period from about 2004 to 2017, blood was collected, possibly under older ART regimens. Transplant-donor-level diversity was not reached after ART, though diversity increased. Among HIV repertoires, CDR3 length ranges were narrower than those of controls.

The assay, immunoSEQ v3.0, was run at survey level. A target of roughly 40,000-55,000 T-cell genomes per sample was set for sequencing. Sequencing was performed with immunoSEQ multiplex PCR; in TCRdb, only in-frame clones are kept and a portion is missing. Of some 24,000 clones detected, roughly 86% appear once; the ten largest clones hold approximately 6%. Germline-derived CDR1 and CDR2 are SGHTA and FQGNSA. The CDR3 is 16 residues long. Trimming cost V 1 base and J 3 bases; bases outside gene matches: 9. As regards this clone: Its antigen is unidentified.

The sequencing here drew on unsorted PBMCs, taken 4.4 years after starting antiretroviral therapy. This clonotype originated in a man aged 25 to 40 with HIV. The genes are TRBV7-2 and TRBJ2-7; 7 nucleotides line up with TRBD1. In DNA form, the CDR3 reads TGTGCCAGCAGCTTAGTATTTAGGGGACAGAACTACGAGCAGTACTTC. Protein sequence: CASSLVFRGQNYEQYF.